This record concerns one T cell receptor beta chain sequence. As originally analysed: Nucleated cell number was recorded as an estimate derived from reference gene primer amplification. TCRdb's copy holds only in-frame clones and misses some; the assay was immunoSEQ multiplex PCR. Clone size and the V and J calls come from that table; the DNA yielded D and trimming. The table records about 310,000 clones, nearly 90% of them present only once. The sample is drawn from a study of blood T cell repertoires in COVID-19. On the study more broadly: Sources were T cells, B-cell-depleted T cells, or PBMCs; the material itself was cDNA or gDNA.

Participants' own reports of clinical history determined their cohort assignment. Germline-derived CDR1 and CDR2 are SGHVS and FQNEAQ. The V gene lost 5 bases and the J gene lost 2 bases, with 24 bases spanning the gap. There are 19 residues in the CDR3. This receptor was obtained from a woman aged 18-29 years with acute COVID-19. The chain has TRBV7-8 and TRBJ2-2; D may be TRBD2 (6 bases). Sequences were obtained from PBMCs or T cells enriched from blood (not recorded which). The chain's CDR3 is CASSQGTYGGSINTGELFF. In DNA form, the CDR3 reads TGTGCCAGCAGCCAAGGGACTTATGGGGGATCCATAAACACCGGGGAGCTGTTTTTT.